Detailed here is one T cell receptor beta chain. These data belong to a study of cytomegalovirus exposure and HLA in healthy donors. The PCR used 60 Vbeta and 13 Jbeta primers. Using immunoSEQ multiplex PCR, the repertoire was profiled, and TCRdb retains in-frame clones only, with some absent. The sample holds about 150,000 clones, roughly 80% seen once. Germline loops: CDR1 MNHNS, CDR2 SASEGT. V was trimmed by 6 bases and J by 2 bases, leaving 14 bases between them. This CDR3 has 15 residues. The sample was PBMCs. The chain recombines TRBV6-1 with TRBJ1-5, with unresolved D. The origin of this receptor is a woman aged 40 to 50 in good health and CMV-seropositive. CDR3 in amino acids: CASRGGRVGNQPQHF. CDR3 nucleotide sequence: TGTGCCAGCAGGGGAGGGAGAGTCGGCAATCAGCCCCAGCATTTT.